One and the same sample provided the 22 T cell receptor beta chains below, sequenced in a study of T cells in Graves' hyperthyroidism and ophthalmopathy. TCR beta CDR3 sequences were amplified from RNA transcripts. The HTBI primer set was used in a first-round RT-PCR of the TCR CDR3. TCRdb re-called the multiplex PCR reads with MiXCR, one entry per CDR3 protein. This table holds 350,000 or so distinct CDR3 sequences, around a fifth found once. Sequences were obtained from blood. The receptors come from a woman aged 50 to 65 with Graves' hyperthyroidism.

This clonotype was detected many times. V gene TRBV3-1 combines with J gene TRBJ1-1, with a possible D match to TRBD1 (6 bases). Germline values: CDR1 LGHDT, CDR2 YNNKEL (reference sequence). The CDR3 spans 13 residues. Trimming took 4 bases from V and 11 from J, leaving 17 bases between them. The CDR3 DNA reads as TGTGCCAGCAGCCGGAGGGGGAAACTAAGGGCTTTCTTT. Its translation: CASSRRGKLRAFF.

The rearrangement links TRBV9 to TRBJ2-5; D is unresolved. Germline CDR1 reads SGDLS; CDR2 reads YYNGEE. V lost 1 base to trimming and J lost 7 bases, with 14 bases between them. The CDR3 is 14 residues long. CDR3 bases: TGTGCCAGCAGCGTACAGTCACTGCGCGGGACCCAGTACTTC. Amino acid sequence: CASSVQSLRGTQYF.

V is TRBV28 and J is TRBJ1-5, with 7 bases that match TRBD1. Trimming cost V 5 bases and J 4 bases; bases outside gene matches: 8. This CDR3 spans 15 amino acids. Germline V lookup: CDR1 MDHEN, CDR2 SYDVKM. The CDR3 DNA reads as TGTGCCAGCAGTAGGGGGCAGACGCTTAATCAGCCCCAGCATTTT. It yields the protein CASSRGQTLNQPQHF.

The J gene is TRBJ2-3, the V gene TRBV7-3; D gene unclear. V lost 2 bases and J lost 1, with 4 bases in between. This CDR3 contains 13 residues. Germline V gene data show CDR1 as SGHTA and CDR2 as FQGTGA. As DNA, the CDR3 is TGTGCCAGCAGCTTATTTGGCACAGATACGCAGTATTTT. This gives the protein CASSLFGTDTQYF.

Ten or more counts support this clonotype. In nucleotides, the CDR3 is TGTGCCAGCAGCCCCAATCGGGCAGGTACAGATACGCAGTATTTT. Its translation: CASSPNRAGTDTQYF. The chain has TRBV7-6 and TRBJ2-3; D gene ambiguous. Germline V CDR1 and CDR2: SGHVS, FNYEAQ. The V end was cut by 5 bases, the J end by 3 bases, with 15 bases between. This CDR3 region has 15 residues.

The chain employs TRBV27 and TRBJ1-1, with 9 bases matching TRBD1. Looked up from germline, CDR1 is MNHEY and CDR2 is SMNVEV (reference sequence). Trimming at V came to 5 bases and at J to 10 bases, leaving 20 bases not matched to a gene. CDR3 length: 17 amino acids. The CDR3 bases are TGTGCCAGCAGTCACCTGGGACAGGGCCCGGTGGCCGCGGGAGCTTTCTTT. Translation: CASSHLGQGPVAAGAFF.

This clonotype has more than one count but fewer than ten. The chain couples TRBV20-1 to TRBJ2-7, with TRBD1 matching over 7 bases. CDR3 length: 15 residues. The germline CDR1 and CDR2 sequences are DFQATT and SNEGSKA (reference sequence). Unmatched junction bases numbered 15, after V lost 6 bases and J lost 4 bases. DNA for the CDR3: TGCAGTGCAAGGGGACAGAGACTTTATCCTTACGAGCAGTACTTC. It encodes CSARGQRLYPYEQYF.

This clonotype was detected a few times. V and J are TRBV2 and TRBJ1-5; 7 bases align to TRBD1. Trimming at V came to 7 bases and at J to 3 bases, leaving 9 bases not matched to a gene. The CDR3 has 15 residues. Germline-derived CDR1 and CDR2 are SNHLY and FYNNEI. CDR3 DNA: TGTGCCAGCACCGGTGGACAGGTCCTCAATCAGCCCCAGCATTTT. Encoded protein: CASTGGQVLNQPQHF.

This clonotype was detected a few times. The chain joins TRBV28 to TRBJ1-2; 10 nucleotides match TRBD1. CDR1 is MDHEN, CDR2 SYDVKM, per germline. This CDR3 has 15 amino acids. Trimming took 5 bases from V and 7 from J; bases not matched to a gene: 10. CDR3 amino acids: CASSTTGGSKGGYTF. CDR3 bases: TGTGCCAGCAGTACGACAGGGGGCTCGAAGGGTGGCTACACCTTC.

This chain uses TRBV13 with TRBJ1-2, with D unclear. The CDR3 extends over 15 amino acids. V lost 3 bases to trimming and J lost 0 bases, with 11 bases between them. The germline V gene encodes CDR1 PRHDT and CDR2 FYEKMQ (reference sequence). The CDR3 sequence: CASSFGTDPNYGYTF. The DNA of the CDR3 is TGTGCCAGCAGCTTTGGTACCGATCCTAACTATGGCTACACCTTC.

In its sample, this clonotype was seen a few times. The chain is built from TRBV30 and TRBJ2-1; D is ambiguous. CDR3 length equals 13 residues. The germline gives CDR1 GTSNPN, CDR2 SVGIG (reference sequence). The ends were cut back, 0 bases at V and 9 bases at J, with 12 bases in the middle. CDR3 loop: CAWSVRSNGEQFF. CDR3 DNA sequence: TGTGCCTGGAGTGTACGGTCCAATGGTGAGCAGTTCTTC.

By sample fraction, this clonotype is medium-sized (0.01 to 0.1%). The rearrangement uses TRBV15 and TRBJ2-5; D call uncertain. The length of the CDR3 is 14 residues. Germline lookup yields CDR1 LNHNV and CDR2 YYDKDF (reference sequence). V lost 1 base to trimming and J lost 0 bases, with 6 bases between them. CDR3 DNA sequence: TGTGCCACCAGCAGAGGGAGCAACCAAGAGACCCAGTACTTC. Encoded protein: CATSRGSNQETQYF.

The chain's CDR3 is CASSQGSGRGSDTQYF. The CDR3 bases are TGTGCCAGCAGCCAAGGGAGCGGGAGGGGATCAGATACGCAGTATTTT. The V call is TRBV4-2, the J call TRBJ2-3; TRBD2 aligns across 10 bases. CDR1 LGHNA and CDR2 YNFKEQ come from the germline V gene. V gave up 1 base and J gave up 4 bases; unmatched junction bases: 5. The CDR3 spans 16 residues.

Many counts were recorded for this clonotype. The chain has TRBV3-1 and TRBJ2-7; D is uncertain. The CDR3 loop spans 17 amino acids. The germline V gene encodes CDR1 LGHDT and CDR2 YNNKEL (reference sequence). The V end was cut by 1 base, the J end by 2 bases, with 18 bases between. CDR3 in amino acids: CASSQGNWRPRTYEQYF. The CDR3 region has the DNA TGTGCCAGCAGCCAAGGGAACTGGCGGCCCCGTACCTACGAGCAGTACTTC.

V is TRBV29-1 and J is TRBJ1-2; the match to TRBD1 covers 7 bases. Germline V gene sequence: CDR1 SQVTM, CDR2 ANQGSEA. The CDR3 has 11 amino acids. J lost 8 bases, V lost 7 bases, and 7 bases had no gene match. In nucleotides, the CDR3 is TGCAGCGCAAGGGGGCTGGGGGGCTACACCTTC. This gives the protein CSARGLGGYTF.

Note on this clonotype: An end of the junction does not agree with germline; a read error may underlie this. V is TRBV7-7 and J is TRBJ2-2; a weak D match, TRBD2 (5 bases). Per the germline V gene, CDR1 is SSHAT and CDR2 is FNYEAQ (reference sequence). The CDR3 has 15 amino acids. CDR3 region: CASSFGRVNTGELFF. CDR3 DNA: TGTGCTAGCAGCTTCGGGCGGGTCAACACCGGGGAGCTGTTTTTT.

Only a few counts were recorded for this clonotype. This chain connects TRBV11-2 to TRBJ2-7, with 11 bases lining up with TRBD2. CDR3 length equals 20 residues. Looked up from germline, CDR1 is SGHAT and CDR2 is FQNNGV. V dropped 4 bases and J dropped 0; count of bases not matched to a gene: 17. CDR3 in DNA: TGTGCCAGCAGCTACAGAGGTAGCGGGAGGGCCCGCGGAAGCTCCTACGAGCAGTACTTC. Protein sequence: CASSYRGSGRARGSSYEQYF.

The chain combines TRBV4-1 with TRBJ2-3, with 9 bases fitting TRBD1. Losses at the gene ends were 2 bases for V and 5 bases for J; bases not matched to a gene: 8. This CDR3 is 16 amino acids long. CDR1 is MGHRA and CDR2 is YSYEKL in the germline V gene. In DNA, the CDR3 is TGCGCCAGCAGCCAACCTGACAGGGGGAATAGAGATACGCAGTATTTT. Encoded protein: CASSQPDRGNRDTQYF.

This clonotype was recorded many times. The chain links TRBV11-2 to TRBJ2-7; tentatively, D is TRBD2 (5 bases). The CDR3 covers 13 residues. Deletions cut 6 bases from V and 4 bases from J, with 13 bases between. The germline V gene has CDR1 SGHAT and CDR2 FQNNGV. The CDR3 loop is CASSPIRGYEQYF. The CDR3 DNA reads TGTGCCAGCAGTCCAATACGGGGTTACGAGCAGTACTTC.

This clonotype was seen repeatedly, ten times or more. The rearrangement links TRBV2 to TRBJ1-5; D is uncertain. The CDR3 is 13 amino acids. Trimming cost V 3 bases and J 7 bases, with 10 bases left between them. The germline CDR1 and CDR2 sequences are SNHLY and FYNNEI. The CDR3 DNA reads as TGTGCCAGCAGTGAGGCGGGGTCCCAGCCCCAGCATTTT. It translates to CASSEAGSQPQHF. The whole variable domain, filled in from reference TRBV2 and TRBJ1-5, reads EPEVTQTPSHQVTQMGQEVILRCVPISNHLYFYWYRQILGQKVEFLVSFYNNEISEKSEIFDDQFSVERPDGSNFTLKIRSTKLEDSAMYFCASSEAGSQPQHFGDGTRLSIL.

The chain is built from TRBV7-9 and TRBJ1-1, with TRBD1 matching over 8 bases. Per the germline V gene, CDR1 is SEHNR and CDR2 is FQNEAQ (reference sequence). The CDR3 is made up of 16 amino acids. With 5 bases clipped from V and 4 bases from J, the junction kept 12 bases outside the gene matches. The CDR3 is CASSERTGQGRTEAFF. As DNA, the CDR3 is TGTGCCAGCAGCGAACGGACCGGACAGGGACGCACTGAAGCTTTCTTT.

This clonotype was counted ten times or more. Here the CDR3 DNA reads TGTGCCAGCAGTGCGTACCCAAGCAATGAGCAGTTCTTC. Translating gives CASSAYPSNEQFF. V and J are TRBV28 and TRBJ2-1; D is uncertain. Germline CDR1 MDHEN, CDR2 SYDVKM. The CDR3 runs to 13 residues. Trimming removed 5 bases from V and 6 bases from J, with 11 bases in between.